The 3 T cell receptor beta chains given below trace back to one sample, sequenced in a study of cytomegalovirus exposure and HLA in healthy donors. Primers: 60 Vbeta forward and 13 Jbeta reverse. Assay: immunoSEQ multiplex PCR; the TCRdb copy retains only in-frame clones and omits some. The table shows 150,000 to 200,000 clones, with approximately 11% occurring only once. Specimen: PBMCs. All receptors come from a man aged 45-60 years in good health and CMV-seropositive.

This clone was counted a few times. The chain uses TRBV7-9 and TRBJ2-2; D not resolved. Germline values: CDR1 SEHNR, CDR2 FQNEAQ (reference sequence). The CDR3 spans 15 residues. V was shortened by 2 bases and J by 1 base, with 8 bases between the two germline ends. The CDR3 sequence is CASSLTKRNTGELFF. The CDR3 DNA reads TGTGCCAGCAGCTTAACTAAGCGGAACACCGGGGAGCTGTTTTTT.

This clone was observed a handful of times. The chain has TRBV6-5 and TRBJ2-5; 7 bases match TRBD1. The CDR3 is 15 residues long. Germline CDR1 reads MNHEY; CDR2 reads SVGAGI. V lost 6 bases, J lost 1 base, and 8 bases stayed unmatched. CDR3 sequence (DNA): TGTGCCAGCAGCAGGGGACAGCTCAGCCAAGAGACCCAGTACTTC. Protein: CASSRGQLSQETQYF.

V and J are TRBV5-1 and TRBJ2-5, with TRBD2 as a possible D gene (5 bases). V was cut by 3 bases and J by 1 base, with 10 bases left in between. There are 14 residues in the CDR3. Germline CDR1 reads SGHRS; CDR2 reads YFSETQ. DNA for the CDR3: TGCGCCAGCAGCTGGCGGACTTCCCAAGAGACCCAGTACTTC. It specifies CASSWRTSQETQYF.